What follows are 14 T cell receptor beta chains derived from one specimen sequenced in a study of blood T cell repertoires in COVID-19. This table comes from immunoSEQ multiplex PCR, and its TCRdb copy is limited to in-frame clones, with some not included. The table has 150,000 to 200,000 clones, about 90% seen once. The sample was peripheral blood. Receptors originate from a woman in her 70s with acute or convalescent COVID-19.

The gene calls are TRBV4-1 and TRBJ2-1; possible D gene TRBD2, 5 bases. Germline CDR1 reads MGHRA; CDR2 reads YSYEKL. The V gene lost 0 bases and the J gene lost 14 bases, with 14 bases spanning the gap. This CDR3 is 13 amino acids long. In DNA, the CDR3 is TGCGCCAGCAGCCAAGACCGGGGTCGCCCTGAGTTCTTC. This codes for CASSQDRGRPEFF.

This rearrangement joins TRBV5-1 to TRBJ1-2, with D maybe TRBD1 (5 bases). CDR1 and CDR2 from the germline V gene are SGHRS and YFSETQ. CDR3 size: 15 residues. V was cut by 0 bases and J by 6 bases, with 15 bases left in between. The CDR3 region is CASSLAGQGNDGYTF. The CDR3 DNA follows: TGCGCCAGCAGCTTGGCGGGTCAGGGCAACGATGGCTACACCTTC.

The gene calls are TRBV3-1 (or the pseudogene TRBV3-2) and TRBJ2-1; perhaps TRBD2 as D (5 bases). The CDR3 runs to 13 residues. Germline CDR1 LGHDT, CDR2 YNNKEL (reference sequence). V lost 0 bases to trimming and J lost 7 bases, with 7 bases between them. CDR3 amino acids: CASSQDRRNEQFF. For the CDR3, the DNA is TGTGCCAGCAGCCAAGATCGGAGGAATGAGCAGTTCTTC.

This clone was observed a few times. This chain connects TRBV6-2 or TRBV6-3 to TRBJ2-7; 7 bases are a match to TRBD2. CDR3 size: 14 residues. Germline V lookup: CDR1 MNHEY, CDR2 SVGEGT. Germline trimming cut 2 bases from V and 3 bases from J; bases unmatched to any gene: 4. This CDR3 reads CASSYQRGNYEQYF. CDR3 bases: TGTGCCAGCAGTTACCAGCGGGGCAACTACGAGCAGTACTTC.

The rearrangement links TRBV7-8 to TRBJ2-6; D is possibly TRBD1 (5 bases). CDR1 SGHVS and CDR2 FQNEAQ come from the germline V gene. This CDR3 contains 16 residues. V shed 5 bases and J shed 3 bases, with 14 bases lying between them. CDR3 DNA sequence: TGTGCCAGCAGCGAGACAGTGATCTTTGGGGCCAACGTCCTGACTTTC. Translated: CASSETVIFGANVLTF.

Here the CDR3 reads CASSGLAARSYNEQFF. The CDR3 DNA follows: TGTGCCAGCAGTGGACTAGCGGCCCGCTCCTACAATGAGCAGTTCTTC. This chain joins TRBV2 and TRBJ2-1; 9 bases are shared with TRBD2. The V and J ends lost 4 bases and 0 bases, in that order; junction bases with no gene match: 4. CDR3 length: 16 residues. From germline, CDR1 is SNHLY and CDR2 FYNNEI.

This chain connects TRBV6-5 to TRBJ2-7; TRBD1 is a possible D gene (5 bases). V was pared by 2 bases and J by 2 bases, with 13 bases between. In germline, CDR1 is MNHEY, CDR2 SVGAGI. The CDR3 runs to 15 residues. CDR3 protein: CASSYDSSFPYEQYF. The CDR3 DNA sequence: TGTGCCAGCAGTTACGACAGTTCCTTCCCCTACGAGCAGTACTTC.

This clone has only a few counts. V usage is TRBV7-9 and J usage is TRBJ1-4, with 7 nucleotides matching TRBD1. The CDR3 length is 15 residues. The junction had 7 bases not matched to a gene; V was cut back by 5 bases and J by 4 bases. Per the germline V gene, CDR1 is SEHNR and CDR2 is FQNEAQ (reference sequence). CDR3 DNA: TGTGCCAGCAGCCCCGGGACAGCCGATAATGAAAAACTGTTTTTT. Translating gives CASSPGTADNEKLFF.

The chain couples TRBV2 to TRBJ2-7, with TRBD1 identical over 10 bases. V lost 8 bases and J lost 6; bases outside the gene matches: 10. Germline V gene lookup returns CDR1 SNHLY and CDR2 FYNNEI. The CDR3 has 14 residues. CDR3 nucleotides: TGTGCCAGCCCACCCGGGACAGGGGTTCCCGAGCAGTACTTC. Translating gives CASPPGTGVPEQYF. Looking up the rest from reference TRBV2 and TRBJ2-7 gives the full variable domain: EPEVTQTPSHQVTQMGQEVILRCVPISNHLYFYWYRQILGQKVEFLVSFYNNEISEKSEIFDDQFSVERPDGSNFTLKIRSTKLEDSAMYFCASPPGTGVPEQYFGPGTRLTVT.

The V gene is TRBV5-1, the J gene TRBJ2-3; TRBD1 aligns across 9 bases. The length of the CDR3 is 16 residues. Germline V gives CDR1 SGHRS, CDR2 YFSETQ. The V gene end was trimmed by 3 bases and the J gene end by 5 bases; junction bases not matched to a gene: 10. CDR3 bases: TGCGCCAGCAGCTCCGGGACAGGGAGTTTAGGAGATACGCAGTATTTT. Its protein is CASSSGTGSLGDTQYF. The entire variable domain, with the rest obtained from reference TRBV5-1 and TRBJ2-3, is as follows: KAGVTQTPRYLIKTRGQQVTLSCSPISGHRSVSWYQQTPGQGLQFLFEYFSETQRNKGNFPGRFSGRQFSNSRSEMNVSTLELGDSALYLCASSSGTGSLGDTQYFGPGTRLTVL.

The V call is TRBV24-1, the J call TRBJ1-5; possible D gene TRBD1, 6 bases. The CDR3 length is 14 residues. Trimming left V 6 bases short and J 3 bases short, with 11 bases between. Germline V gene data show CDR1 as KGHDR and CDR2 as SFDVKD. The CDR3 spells CATSTGSVNQPQHF. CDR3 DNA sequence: TGTGCCACCAGTACAGGGAGTGTCAATCAGCCCCAGCATTTT.

The DNA of the CDR3 is TGTGCCAGCAGCCAGGGACATAACCGCAATCAGCCCCAGCATTTT. Protein product: CASSQGHNRNQPQHF. The rearrangement uses TRBV3-1 (or the pseudogene TRBV3-2) and TRBJ1-5; a possible D gene is TRBD1 (6 bases). The germline V gene has CDR1 LGHDT and CDR2 YNNKEL (reference sequence). The V end was cut by 3 bases, the J end by 2 bases, with 11 bases between. The CDR3 is 15 residues long.

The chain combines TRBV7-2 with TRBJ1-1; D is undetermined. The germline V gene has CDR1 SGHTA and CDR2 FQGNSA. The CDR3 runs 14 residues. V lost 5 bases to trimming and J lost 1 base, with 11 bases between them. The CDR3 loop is CASSLPTRNTEAFF. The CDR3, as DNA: TGTGCCAGCAGCCTCCCTACCCGGAACACTGAAGCTTTCTTT. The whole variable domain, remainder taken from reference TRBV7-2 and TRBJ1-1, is GAGVSQSPSNKVTEKGKDVELRCDPISGHTALYWYRQSLGQGLEFLIYFQGNSAPDKSGLPSDRFSAERTGGSVSTLTIQRTQQEDSAVYLCASSLPTRNTEAFFGQGTRLTVV.

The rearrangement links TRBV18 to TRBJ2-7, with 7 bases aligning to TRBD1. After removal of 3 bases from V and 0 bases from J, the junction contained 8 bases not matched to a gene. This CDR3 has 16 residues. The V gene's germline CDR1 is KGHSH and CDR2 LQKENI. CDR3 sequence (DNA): TGTGCCAGCTCACCCCCCCCCAGGGGGAGCTCCTACGAGCAGTACTTC. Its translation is CASSPPPRGSSYEQYF.